Sequencing of this TCR beta chain was carried out in a study of early T cells in non-severe SARS-CoV-2 infection. Individually, cDNA molecules had unique molecular identifiers attached to them. Using its own MiXCR run on the 5' RACE reads, TCRdb lists one record per CDR3 protein. There are around 58,000 distinct CDR3 sequences in the sample; roughly 8.2% occur only once, and roughly a tenth lies in the top ten. In the case of this clonotype: A read error may produce the germline difference seen at one junction end.

The CDR3 totals 12 residues. The germline gives CDR1 DFQATT, CDR2 SNEGSKA (reference sequence). The origin of this receptor is an adult who was a healthcare worker with PCR-confirmed SARS-CoV-2 infection or an uninfected control (not recorded which). The sequencing here drew on whole blood, taken at baseline. The rearrangement uses TRBV20-1 and TRBJ2-7, with unresolved D. The CDR3 sequence: CSARGNSYKQYF. In DNA form, the CDR3 reads TGCAGTGCTAGGGGGAACTCCTACAAGCAGTACTTC.